The 27 T cell receptor beta chains below were found in one sample sequenced in a study of T cells expressing NK-cell markers. One entry per CDR3 protein, without DNA, is what TCRdb gives after re-calling the 5' RACE reads. The record lists 450,000 to 600,000 distinct CDR3 sequences, of which the ten most abundant hold around 3.3%. The sequenced sample was blood T cells: a sorted CD56 or NKG2C T cell subset, CD4+ or CD8+ T cells, or bulk PBMC T cells (not recorded which). All receptors derive from a young man in good health.

The chain employs TRBV20-1 and TRBJ1-5. This CDR3 region has 17 residues. Germline assignment: CDR1 DFQATT and CDR2 SNEGSKA (reference sequence). The CDR3 sequence: CSARDLAAGTSNQPQHF.

This chain connects TRBV7-9 to TRBJ1-1. Germline V gene sequence: CDR1 SEHNR, CDR2 FQNEAQ (reference sequence). The CDR3 length is 14 residues. Here the CDR3 reads CASSLGSWDSEAFF.

Here the CDR3 reads CSAGRGNREQFF. The chain links TRBV20-1 to TRBJ2-1; absent DNA, TCRdb's TRBD1 call cannot be checked. Germline V gives CDR1 DFQATT, CDR2 SNEGSKA (reference sequence). This CDR3 has 12 residues.

The rearrangement uses TRBV5-1 and TRBJ2-3. Germline CDR1 and CDR2: SGHRS and YFSETQ. The length of the CDR3 is 13 residues. CDR3 loop: CASSPQGPNTQYF.

The rearrangement uses TRBV11-2 and TRBJ2-3; the D gene TCRdb calls, TRBD1, cannot be checked with no DNA. This CDR3 region has 15 residues. Germline V gives CDR1 SGHAT, CDR2 FQNNGV. The CDR3 protein is CASSPRQTGTDTQYF.

This chain uses TRBV24-1 with TRBJ2-1; TCRdb names TRBD1, which stays unverified in the absence of DNA. This CDR3 comprises 15 residues. Per the germline V gene, CDR1 is KGHDR and CDR2 is SFDVKD. The CDR3 here is CATSDLFGGQGEQFF.

This rearrangement joins TRBV9 to TRBJ1-6. This CDR3 has 15 residues. CDR1 is SGDLS and CDR2 is YYNGEE in the germline V gene. The CDR3 sequence is CASSVVGDMNSPLHF. Full variable domain (outside the CDR3, taken from reference TRBV9 and TRBJ1-6): DSGVTQTPKHLITATGQRVTLRCSPRSGDLSVYWYQQSLDQGLQFLIQYYNGEERAKGNILERFSAQQFPDLHSELNLSSLELGDSALYFCASSVVGDMNSPLHFGNGTRLTVT.

The chain has TRBV12-3 or TRBV12-4 and TRBJ2-7; without DNA, the TCRdb call of TRBD2 cannot be checked. CDR3 length: 15 amino acids. The CDR3 spells CASRGASGLPTEQYF.

V and J are TRBV28 and TRBJ2-1; TCRdb's D gene call, TRBD2, goes unchecked for lack of DNA. CDR1 is MDHEN and CDR2 is SYDVKM in the germline V gene. The CDR3 runs 14 residues. Here the CDR3 reads CASRQLAGEHEQFF.

V is TRBV29-1 and J is TRBJ1-1. The CDR3 is 12 amino acids. Per the germline V gene, CDR1 is SQVTM and CDR2 is ANQGSEA. CDR3 residues: CSVVFSRTEAFF.

The chain employs TRBV6-2 or TRBV6-3 and TRBJ2-3; the D call from TCRdb, TRBD2, cannot be confirmed without DNA. There are 15 residues in the CDR3. Per the germline V gene, CDR1 is MNHEY and CDR2 is SVGEGT. The CDR3 protein is CATAPPAGGRDTQYF.

The V call is TRBV7-2, the J call TRBJ2-5; TCRdb's D call, TRBD2, is unchecked because there is no DNA. There are 15 residues in the CDR3. Germline CDR1 SGHTA, CDR2 FQGNSA. CDR3 amino acids: CASSRSGAKQETQYF.

The rearrangement joins TRBV5-1 to TRBJ2-5; lacking DNA, the TRBD1 call made by TCRdb goes unchecked. CDR1 is SGHRS and CDR2 is YFSETQ in the germline V gene. The length of the CDR3 is 15 residues. The CDR3 protein is CASSFVADPGETQYF.

The chain uses TRBV4-3 and TRBJ2-1. Germline V gives CDR1 LGHNA, CDR2 YSLEER. This CDR3 is 15 amino acids long. CDR3 in amino acids: CASSQGYGVYNEQFF.

V usage is TRBV3-1 and J usage is TRBJ2-3; TCRdb's D call of TRBD2 is untestable without DNA. Germline V gene sequence: CDR1 LGHDT, CDR2 YNNKEL (reference sequence). This CDR3 region has 16 residues. CDR3 sequence reads: CASSRRLAGASDTQYF.

This rearrangement joins TRBV5-6 to TRBJ2-1; checking the TCRdb D call of TRBD2 is not possible without DNA. This CDR3 has 17 amino acids. The germline gives CDR1 SGHDT, CDR2 YYEEEE. The CDR3 sequence: CASRELAGIPSYNEQFF.

The gene calls are TRBV6-1 and TRBJ2-5; the TRBD1 assignment by TCRdb is unverifiable without DNA. CDR1 MNHNS and CDR2 SASEGT come from the germline V gene. This CDR3 is 14 amino acids long. The CDR3 loop reads CASRPGRHQETQYF.

The chain links TRBV21-1 to TRBJ1-2. TRBV21-1 constitutes a pseudogene. The CDR3 is 13 amino acids. The CDR3 reads CASSVGSNYGYTF.

The chain joins TRBV7-7 to TRBJ2-5; TCRdb names TRBD2, which stays unverified in the absence of DNA. The CDR3 runs to 16 residues. Germline V lookup: CDR1 SSHAT, CDR2 FNYEAQ (reference sequence). CDR3 sequence reads: CASSSRLEGTQETQYF.

V usage is TRBV9 and J usage is TRBJ1-1. This CDR3 region has 14 residues. CDR1 is SGDLS and CDR2 is YYNGEE in the germline V gene. The CDR3 sequence: CASSPGQRFTEAFF.

The V gene is TRBV25-1, the J gene TRBJ2-1; TCRdb designates TRBD2, a call that cannot be tested without DNA. This CDR3 has 12 residues. The V gene's germline CDR1 is MGHDK and CDR2 SYGVNS. CDR3 amino acids: CASSEPGREQFF.

This chain uses TRBV20-1 with TRBJ2-6. The CDR3 contains 17 residues. CDR1 and CDR2 from the germline V gene are DFQATT and SNEGSKA (reference sequence). The CDR3 reads CSARSRRTSSGANVLTF.

V is TRBV12-3 or TRBV12-4 and J is TRBJ1-2; TCRdb selects TRBD1, and the lack of DNA leaves this call unchecked. The length of the CDR3 is 15 residues. CDR3 in amino acids: CASSFSPGGSYGYTF.

The V gene is TRBV5-1, the J gene TRBJ2-5; TCRdb names TRBD2, which stays unverified in the absence of DNA. The CDR3 totals 15 residues. Looked up from germline, CDR1 is SGHRS and CDR2 is YFSETQ. CDR3 region: CASSFLGSGLETQYF.

The chain links TRBV29-1 to TRBJ2-3. The CDR3 spans 12 residues. Germline V gives CDR1 SQVTM, CDR2 ANQGSEA. The CDR3: CSVEDKGITQYF.

CDR3 loop: CSVDRLAVDEQFF. The chain links TRBV29-1 to TRBJ2-1; with no DNA, the TCRdb D assignment of TRBD2 cannot be verified. Germline values: CDR1 SQVTM, CDR2 ANQGSEA. CDR3 size: 13 residues.

The V gene is TRBV6-1, the J gene TRBJ1-2; lacking DNA, the TRBD1 call made by TCRdb goes unchecked. Germline CDR1 reads MNHNS; CDR2 reads SASEGT. The CDR3 contains 14 residues. CDR3 region: CASSDPRGARGYTF.